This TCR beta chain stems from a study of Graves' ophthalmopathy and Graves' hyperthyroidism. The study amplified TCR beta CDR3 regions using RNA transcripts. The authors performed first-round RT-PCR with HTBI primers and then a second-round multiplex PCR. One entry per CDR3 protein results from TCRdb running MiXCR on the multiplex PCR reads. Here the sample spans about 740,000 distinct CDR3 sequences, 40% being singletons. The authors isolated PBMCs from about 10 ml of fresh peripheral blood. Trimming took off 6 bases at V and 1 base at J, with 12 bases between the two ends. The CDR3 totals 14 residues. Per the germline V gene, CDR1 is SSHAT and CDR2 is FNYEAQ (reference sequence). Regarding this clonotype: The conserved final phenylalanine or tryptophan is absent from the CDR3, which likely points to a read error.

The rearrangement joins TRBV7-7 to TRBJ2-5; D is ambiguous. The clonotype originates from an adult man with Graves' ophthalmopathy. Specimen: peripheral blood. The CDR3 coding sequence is TGTGCCAGCAGTTCTACAGTGATCCAAGAGACCCAGTACGTC. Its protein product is CASSSTVIQETQYV.